The source of this TCR beta chain is a study of blood T cells in healthy people across ages. Unmatched junction bases numbered 7, after V lost 6 bases and J lost 0 bases. The CDR3 totals 16 residues. A sample-barcoded 5' primer and a J-beta primer mix were used in a second PCR of roughly 7 to 11 cycles. From the 5' RACE reads, TCRdb called clonotypes with MiXCR, one entry per CDR3 protein. The data hold more than 550,000 distinct CDR3 sequences, with about a fifth observed a single time. Regarding this clonotype: Its matching antigen is unknown.

Study-wide results and caveats: Researchers judged that diversity estimates from one million T cells fell short of true values. There was a strong correlation between TCR beta diversity and naive T cell percentage.

This clonotype was sampled from a man aged 65 to 85 in good health. The chain has TRBV12-3 or TRBV12-4 and TRBJ1-4; 7 bases match TRBD1. The sequenced material came from blood. The CDR3 nucleotides read TGTGCCAGCAGCGCGACAGGGACCACAACTAATGAAAAACTGTTTTTT. Translating it yields CASSATGTTTNEKLFF.